Following are 24 T cell receptor beta chains from one sample sequenced in a study of graft-versus-host responses after intestinal transplantation. These receptors lack a known antigen. TCRdb keeps only in-frame clones here, not all; method: immunoSEQ multiplex PCR. This sample carries just over 95,000 clones, 92% of them seen once, and the ten largest clones take 0.15% to 0.2%. The sample consisted of unstimulated CD4+ T cells sorted from spleen or lymph node cells, taken before intestinal transplant. These receptors all stem from a human donor who received an intestinal transplant.

The chain uses TRBV7-8 and TRBJ1-1; possibly TRBD1 for D (6 bases). With 5 bases removed from V and 1 base from J, the gap between germline ends came to 14 bases. This CDR3 contains 15 residues. Germline CDR1 is SGHVS and CDR2 is FQNEAQ. The CDR3 region is CASSPRTAPNTEAFF. The CDR3 DNA reads as TGTGCCAGCAGCCCCCGGACAGCCCCGAACACTGAAGCTTTCTTT.

The rearrangement links TRBV7-7 to TRBJ2-7; possible D gene TRBD2, 6 bases. The V and J ends lost 5 bases and 6 bases respectively, with 14 bases between them. The CDR3 is made up of 13 amino acids. The germline V gene has CDR1 SSHAT and CDR2 FNYEAQ (reference sequence). CDR3 coding DNA: TGTGCCAGCAGCCCCCTTGGGCGGGGCGAGCAGTACTTC. It translates to CASSPLGRGEQYF. Filled out from reference TRBV7-7 and TRBJ2-7, the complete variable domain reads GAGVSQSPRYKVTKRGQDVTLRCDPISSHATLYWYQQALGQGPEFLTYFNYEAQPDKSGLPSDRFSAERPEGSISTLTIQRTEQRDSAMYRCASSPLGRGEQYFGPGTRLTVT.

The V call is TRBV6-9, the J call TRBJ2-1; 9 nucleotides match TRBD1. The V segment lost 6 bases and the J segment 2 bases; nucleotides outside the gene matches: 11. Per germline, CDR1 MNHGY and CDR2 SVAAGI. This CDR3 region has 17 residues. CDR3 region: CASRVRDRAIPYNEQFF. The CDR3 region has the DNA TGTGCCAGCAGGGTTAGGGACAGGGCAATTCCCTACAATGAGCAGTTCTTC.

The CDR3 region has the DNA TGCGCCAGCAAGGCGGGGGGCACAGATACGCAGTATTTT. Translating gives CASKAGGTDTQYF. V gene TRBV5-1 combines with J gene TRBJ2-3, with 7 bases aligning to TRBD2. The ends lost 6 bases at V and 1 base at J; junction bases unmatched: 2. Germline loops: CDR1 SGHRS, CDR2 YFSETQ. The CDR3 length is 13 residues.

The sample holds a few counts of this clone. The chain employs TRBV6-1 and TRBJ2-7; the match to TRBD2 covers 11 bases. The J segment lost 0 bases and the V segment lost 8 bases, leaving 6 bases of the junction unmatched. The germline V gene has CDR1 MNHNS and CDR2 SASEGT. The length of the CDR3 is 15 residues. The CDR3 spells CASPPLAGGSYEQYF. In nucleotides, the CDR3 is TGTGCCAGCCCACCCCTAGCGGGAGGCTCCTACGAGCAGTACTTC.

This clone was observed a single time. This CDR3 reads CASSLDGLAPPGELFF. The CDR3 DNA follows: TGTGCCAGCAGCTTGGATGGCCTGGCTCCACCCGGGGAGCTGTTTTTT. The V call is TRBV5-6, the J call TRBJ2-2, with unresolved D. CDR1 is SGHDT, CDR2 YYEEEE, per germline. The CDR3 has 16 residues. V was pared by 0 bases and J by 6 bases, with 15 bases between.

The CDR3 loop reads CASSLQGMDFF. DNA for the CDR3: TGTGCCAGCAGCCTGCAGGGGATGGATTTCTTT. The gene calls are TRBV28 and TRBJ1-1, with D perhaps matching TRBD1 (6 bases). V shed 6 bases and J shed 13 bases, with 15 bases lying between them. Germline CDR1 MDHEN, CDR2 SYDVKM. CDR3 length: 11 amino acids. Together with reference TRBV28 and TRBJ1-1, the CDR3 gives the full variable domain: DVKVTQSSRYLVKRTGEKVFLECVQDMDHENMFWYRQDPGLGLRLIYFSYDVKMKEKGDIPEGYSVSREKKERFSLILESASTNQTSMYLCASSLQGMDFFGQGTRLTVV.

This sequence joins TRBV5-8 and TRBJ1-3, with D hard to call. CDR3 length: 15 residues. Germline V gene sequence: CDR1 SGHTS, CDR2 YDEGEE. V gave up 0 bases and J gave up 4 bases, with 11 bases separating them. CDR3 coding DNA: TGTGCCAGCAGCTTGGACAGTTTGTACGGAAACACCATATATTTT. This encodes CASSLDSLYGNTIYF.

This clone was seen a few times. CDR3 nucleotide sequence: TGTGCCAGCAGTAGGGCGGGAGGTCGAACCCGGCAGTTCTTC. This sequence encodes CASSRAGGRTRQFF. V usage is TRBV2 and J usage is TRBJ2-1; 8 bases fit TRBD2. Germline CDR1 and CDR2: SNHLY and FYNNEI. J was trimmed by 12 bases and V by 5 bases; bases with no gene match: 12. The CDR3 is 14 amino acids.

The V call is TRBV29-1, the J call TRBJ2-5, with TRBD1 matching 9 bases. In germline, CDR1 is SQVTM, CDR2 ANQGSEA. J was trimmed by 4 bases and V by 2 bases; bases with no gene match: 8. This CDR3 is built from 15 residues. CDR3 loop: CSVEYGTGRSETQYF. CDR3 sequence (DNA): TGCAGCGTTGAATATGGGACAGGGAGATCAGAGACCCAGTACTTC.

The chain uses TRBV7-2 and TRBJ2-3, with 9 bases identical to TRBD2. The CDR3 loop spans 17 amino acids. Looked up from germline, CDR1 is SGHTA and CDR2 is FQGNSA. The ends lost 0 bases at V and 0 bases at J; junction bases unmatched: 4. Here the CDR3 DNA reads TGTGCCAGCAGCTTAGCGGGGACTAGCAGTAGCACAGATACGCAGTATTTT. Amino acids: CASSLAGTSSSTDTQYF.

V is TRBV6-1 and J is TRBJ2-1, with 9 nucleotides matching TRBD2. This CDR3 spans 16 amino acids. Trimming took 3 bases from V and 4 from J; bases not matched to a gene: 7. From germline, CDR1 is MNHNS and CDR2 SASEGT. CDR3 DNA sequence: TGTGCCAGCAGTGAGACGGGACTAGCTCCATACAATGAGCAGTTCTTC. Protein: CASSETGLAPYNEQFF.

V usage is TRBV7-2 and J usage is TRBJ2-3, with 9 bases identical to TRBD1. Germline trimming cut 7 bases from V and 0 bases from J; bases unmatched to any gene: 2. This CDR3 is 14 amino acids long. Germline V gene data show CDR1 as SGHTA and CDR2 as FQGNSA. CDR3 sequence reads: CASKQGASTDTQYF. The CDR3 nucleotides are TGTGCCAGCAAACAGGGGGCTAGCACAGATACGCAGTATTTT.

The gene calls are TRBV5-4 and TRBJ1-1; a possible D gene is TRBD1 (5 bases). The V gene's germline CDR1 is SGHNT and CDR2 YYREEE (reference sequence). V was clipped by 5 bases and J by 1 base, with 9 bases between them. CDR3 size: 13 residues. The CDR3 is CASRPDKNTEAFF. CDR3 bases: TGTGCCAGCAGACCGGACAAGAACACTGAAGCTTTCTTT.

The chain joins TRBV2 to TRBJ2-5, with TRBD2 identical over 10 bases. V was pared by 4 bases and J by 4 bases, with 15 bases of the junction left unmatched. The germline gives CDR1 SNHLY, CDR2 FYNNEI. This CDR3 has 18 residues. The CDR3 protein is CASSVPYSGRTAGETQYF. The CDR3 DNA reads TGTGCCAGCAGTGTGCCGTATAGCGGGAGGACAGCCGGAGAGACCCAGTACTTC.

The J gene is TRBJ2-3, the V gene TRBV7-3, with 8 bases aligning to TRBD2. The CDR3 has 16 residues. After removal of 5 bases from V and 4 bases from J, the junction contained 11 bases not matched to a gene. Germline V gives CDR1 SGHTA, CDR2 FQGTGA. CDR3 amino acids: CASSPSQRGFSDTQYF. CDR3 coding DNA: TGTGCCAGCAGCCCGAGCCAGCGGGGGTTTTCAGATACGCAGTATTTT.

The chain couples TRBV6-5 to TRBJ2-2, with TRBD2 as a possible D gene (6 bases). Germline assignment: CDR1 MNHEY and CDR2 SVGAGI. CDR3 length: 15 residues. V gave up 6 bases and J gave up 3 bases, with 14 bases separating them. The CDR3 is CASRDRLGHTGELFF. CDR3 DNA sequence: TGTGCCAGCAGGGACCGACTAGGACACACCGGGGAGCTGTTTTTT.

The V call is TRBV18, the J call TRBJ1-6; TRBD1 agrees at 10 bases. The V gene end was trimmed by 6 bases and the J gene end by 7 bases; junction bases not matched to a gene: 9. Germline CDR1 reads KGHSH; CDR2 reads LQKENI. This CDR3 has 16 residues. The CDR3 DNA reads as TGTGCCAGCTCTCAGTTGGACAGGGGGAGGAATTCACCCCTCCACTTT. It specifies CASSQLDRGRNSPLHF.

V gene TRBV6-6 combines with J gene TRBJ2-1; no clear D gene. Germline loops: CDR1 MNHNY, CDR2 SVGAGI (reference sequence). The CDR3 sequence is 13 residues long. V was cut by 7 bases and J by 2 bases, with 9 bases left in between. CDR3 sequence: CASTRIPYNEQFF. The CDR3 DNA follows: TGTGCCAGCACGCGAATCCCCTACAATGAGCAGTTCTTC.

The chain employs TRBV6-5 and TRBJ1-2, with 7 bases fitting TRBD1. Losses at the gene ends were 6 bases for V and 5 bases for J; bases not matched to a gene: 6. The length of the CDR3 is 13 residues. The germline V gene has CDR1 MNHEY and CDR2 SVGAGI. The CDR3 loop is CASSPTGPYGYTF. CDR3 nucleotides: TGTGCCAGCAGCCCGACAGGGCCGTATGGCTACACCTTC.

V is TRBV7-2 and J is TRBJ1-5; D is perhaps TRBD1 (5 bases). There are 15 residues in the CDR3. Trimming stripped 2 bases from V and 4 bases from J, with 12 bases between. Germline CDR1 and CDR2: SGHTA and FQGNSA. CDR3 sequence (DNA): TGTGCCAGCAGCTTATCCCCAGGGAGGAATCAGCCCCAGCATTTT. Amino acids: CASSLSPGRNQPQHF.

V gene TRBV6-4 combines with J gene TRBJ2-1; the match to TRBD2 covers 10 bases. Losses at the gene ends were 6 bases for V and 9 bases for J; bases not matched to a gene: 5. The CDR3 is 13 amino acids. Germline V gives CDR1 MRHNA, CDR2 SNTAGT. This CDR3 is CASRLAGLIEQFF. CDR3 DNA: TGTGCCAGCAGACTAGCGGGATTGATTGAGCAGTTCTTC.

The chain carries TRBV6-1 and TRBJ2-7; unclear D gene. Trimming left V 1 base short and J 7 bases short, with 14 bases between. The germline V gene has CDR1 MNHNS and CDR2 SASEGT. This CDR3 has 14 residues. The CDR3 region is CASSEVRPELEQYF. The CDR3 DNA sequence: TGTGCCAGCAGTGAAGTTCGGCCGGAGTTGGAGCAGTACTTC.

This clone was detected only a few times. The chain couples TRBV5-4 to TRBJ1-6, with a tentative D call TRBD1 (5 bases). This CDR3 region has 14 residues. The V gene's germline CDR1 is SGHNT and CDR2 YYREEE (reference sequence). The V end lost 5 bases, the J end lost 5 bases, and 11 bases lay between the germline ends. CDR3 DNA: TGTGCCAGCAGTCATGACAGAAATAATTCACCCCTCCACTTT. The encoded protein is CASSHDRNNSPLHF.